The rows below give T cell receptor beta chains drawn from one sample of a study of control samples from healthy donors and cancer patients. Assay: immunoSEQ multiplex PCR; the TCRdb copy retains only in-frame clones and omits some. The profile shows some 250,000 clones, over 75% of them singletons. Sequencing used PBMCs. These receptors all come from a woman aged 55-75 years with lung cancer. Both conserved end residues are part of each CDR3. The D gene is left open where the match is weak. Not every row has a clone size; where given, it reads once, few, many or a size class.

CSAGDRGFEDEQFF,TGCAGTGCTGGTGATAGGGGGTTTGAAGATGAGCAGTTCTTC,NA,few,TRBJ2-1,TRBV20-1
CASSLTTELDPFF,TGTGCCAGCAGCTTAACTACGGAGCTAGATCCGTTCTTC,NA,NA,TRBJ2-1,TRBV7-3
CATSELDTQYF,TGTGCCACCAGTGAACTAGATACGCAGTATTTT,NA,NA,TRBJ2-3,TRBV24-1
CASSPLGGFSYEQYF,TGTGCCAGCAGCCCGTTGGGGGGGTTCTCCTACGAGCAGTACTTC,TRBD2,NA,TRBJ2-7,TRBV9
CASSLQGQPNTEAFF,TGCGCCAGCAGCTTGCAAGGACAGCCGAACACTGAAGCTTTCTTT,NA,NA,TRBJ1-1,TRBV5-1
CSVGTGTGGTGELFF,TGCAGCGTTGGAACAGGGACAGGGGGCACCGGGGAGCTGTTTTTT,TRBD1,few,TRBJ2-2,TRBV29-1
CASSALATNYEQYF,TGTGCCAGCAGCGCTTTGGCGACTAACTACGAGCAGTACTTC,NA,NA,TRBJ2-7,TRBV7-9
CASSPVDRGDTGELFF,TGTGCCAGCAGCCCCGTGGACAGGGGGGACACCGGGGAGCTGTTTTTT,TRBD1,once,TRBJ2-2,TRBV3-1/TRBV3-2
CSASSRPKGSSYNEQFF,TGCAGTGCTAGTAGCCGCCCTAAGGGGAGCTCCTACAATGAGCAGTTCTTC,NA,NA,TRBJ2-1,TRBV20-1
CASSLMSGQNTEAFF,TGCGCCAGCAGCTTGATGTCAGGGCAGAACACTGAAGCTTTCTTT,NA,NA,TRBJ1-1,TRBV5-1
CASSPTEEVGKLFF,TGCGCCAGCAGCCCGACGGAGGAGGTCGGAAAACTGTTTTTT,NA,once,TRBJ1-4,TRBV5-1
CATSSRTGSDTQYF,TGTGCCACCAGCTCGAGGACCGGGTCCGATACGCAGTATTTT,NA,few,TRBJ2-3,TRBV15
CASSVPGRPGELFF,TGCGCCAGCAGCGTGCCCGGGAGGCCCGGGGAGCTGTTTTTT,TRBD2,once,TRBJ2-2,TRBV4-1
CASSDPYYGYTF,TGTGCCAGCAGTGACCCATACTATGGCTACACCTTC,NA,NA,TRBJ1-2,TRBV6-4
CASSVQDQPQHF,TGTGCCAGCAGTGTACAGGATCAGCCCCAGCATTTT,NA,NA,TRBJ1-5,TRBV28
CASSSLRQGVSNQPQHF,TGTGCCAGCAGTTCGCTCCGACAGGGGGTTAGCAATCAGCCCCAGCATTTT,TRBD1,NA,TRBJ1-5,TRBV7-4
CASSPPGTSGTQYF,TGTGCCAGCTCACCCCCCGGGACTAGCGGCACCCAGTACTTC,TRBD2,few,TRBJ2-5,TRBV18
CSILEGGLQYF,TGCAGCATACTAGAGGGGGGCCTCCAGTACTTC,NA,NA,TRBJ2-7,TRBV29-1
CAISESTFYNEQFF,TGTGCCATCAGTGAGTCGACTTTCTACAATGAGCAGTTCTTC,NA,NA,TRBJ2-1,TRBV10-3
CASSLGRTSGGARETQYF,TGCGCCAGCAGCTTGGGTCGGACTAGCGGGGGGGCCAGGGAGACCCAGTACTTC,TRBD2,NA,TRBJ2-5,TRBV5-1
CASSLGLRAGPATNEKLFF,TGCGCCAGCAGCTTGGGCTTACGGGCAGGGCCTGCAACTAATGAAAAACTGTTTTTT,NA,NA,TRBJ1-4,TRBV5-1
CASSAQGGGESTEAFF,TGCGCCAGCAGCGCGCAGGGTGGCGGGGAAAGCACTGAAGCTTTCTTT,NA,once,TRBJ1-1,TRBV5-1
CASSLTAAAPYEQYF,TGCGCCAGCAGCTTGACAGCGGCGGCCCCCTACGAGCAGTACTTC,NA,NA,TRBJ2-7,TRBV5-1
CASSSVGYEQYF,TGTGCCAGCAGCTCTGTGGGGTACGAGCAGTACTTC,NA,NA,TRBJ2-7,TRBV7-9
CSVVLAESSTDTQYF,TGCAGCGTTGTACTAGCGGAGTCTAGCACAGATACGCAGTATTTT,TRBD2,NA,TRBJ2-3,TRBV29-1
CATSRDQGTQNTEAFF,TGTGCCACCAGCAGAGATCAGGGGACACAGAACACTGAAGCTTTCTTT,NA,NA,TRBJ1-1,TRBV15
CASSQGSSGRGSEQFF,TGTGCCAGCAGCCAAGGGTCTAGCGGGAGGGGGTCTGAGCAGTTCTTC,TRBD2,NA,TRBJ2-1,TRBV4-2
CASSQDNTGQGSYEQYF,TGCGCCAGCAGCCAAGATAATACGGGACAGGGCTCCTACGAGCAGTACTTC,TRBD1,NA,TRBJ2-7,TRBV4-1
CASSAQYEQYF,TGTGCCAGCAGCGCGCAATACGAGCAGTACTTC,NA,NA,TRBJ2-7,TRBV13
CASSLRSEAGYTF,TGTGCCAGCAGTTTGCGCTCTGAGGCTGGCTACACCTTC,NA,NA,TRBJ1-2,TRBV12-3/TRBV12-4
CATVRSALDRNGYTF,TGTGCCACCGTACGCTCTGCTCTTGACAGGAATGGCTACACCTTC,NA,NA,TRBJ1-2,TRBV28
CASSLRDGGLNSPLHF,TGTGCCAGCTCACTTAGGGACGGGGGATTAAATTCACCCCTCCACTTT,NA,NA,TRBJ1-6,TRBV18
CASSRGSGGAGETQYF,TGTGCCAGCAGCCGAGGCTCCGGGGGGGCCGGGGAGACCCAGTACTTC,TRBD2,once,TRBJ2-5,TRBV9
CASSLDSNYGYTF,TGTGCCAGCAGCCTGGACAGTAACTATGGCTACACCTTC,NA,NA,TRBJ1-2,TRBV2
CASSPWTTNEQFF,TGTGCCAGCAGCCCTTGGACTACCAATGAGCAGTTCTTC,NA,NA,TRBJ2-1,TRBV14
CAWSVHRNQPQHF,TGTGCCTGGAGTGTACACCGCAATCAGCCCCAGCATTTT,NA,NA,TRBJ1-5,TRBV30
CASSSGGGGVTDTQYF,TGTGCCAGCAGCTCAGGAGGGGGTGGTGTCACAGATACGCAGTATTTT,NA,few,TRBJ2-3,TRBV7-9
CAWTQPGGKYGYTF,TGTGCCTGGACCCAACCAGGGGGTAAATATGGCTACACCTTC,TRBD1,NA,TRBJ1-2,TRBV30
CASRVGSGESYNSPLHF,TGTGCCAGCAGGGTCGGGTCTGGGGAATCCTATAATTCACCCCTCCACTTT,NA,NA,TRBJ1-6,TRBV2
CSAEGNYGYTF,TGCAGTGCGGAGGGAAACTATGGCTACACCTTC,NA,NA,TRBJ1-2,TRBV20-1
CASSLRGGTGTDTQYF,TGTGCCAGCAGCTTAAGGGGGGGAACAGGCACAGATACGCAGTATTTT,NA,NA,TRBJ2-3,TRBV7-9
CASSFRRDRVNEQFF,TGTGCCAGCAGCTTCCGGCGGGACAGGGTCAATGAGCAGTTCTTC,TRBD1,NA,TRBJ2-1,TRBV5-6
CASSLVEGTEAFF,TGCGCCAGCAGCTTGGTTGAGGGCACTGAAGCTTTCTTT,NA,once,TRBJ1-1,TRBV5-1
CAISPRQVNTEAFF,TGTGCCATCTCCCCACGACAGGTGAACACTGAAGCTTTCTTT,NA,NA,TRBJ1-1,TRBV10-3
CASSDYSGTGLGGYTF,TGTGCCAGCAGTGACTATAGTGGGACAGGGCTTGGGGGCTACACCTTC,TRBD1,NA,TRBJ1-2,TRBV6-1
CASSYSGPEAFF,TGTGCCAGCAGTTACTCGGGCCCAGAAGCTTTCTTT,NA,NA,TRBJ1-1,TRBV6-6
CASSLVKLAGGLGEQYF,TGCGCCAGCAGCTTGGTGAAACTCGCGGGGGGCTTGGGGGAGCAGTACTTC,TRBD2,NA,TRBJ2-7,TRBV5-1
CASSRDRALGYTF,TGTGCCAGTAGTCGTGACAGGGCTTTGGGCTACACCTTC,TRBD1,NA,TRBJ1-2,TRBV19
CASSFPGSQPQHF,TGTGCCAGCAGTTTCCCGGGGAGTCAGCCCCAGCATTTT,NA,NA,TRBJ1-5,TRBV12-3/TRBV12-4
CASIQTPGAEAFF,TGTGCCAGCATCCAGACTCCTGGGGCTGAAGCTTTCTTT,NA,NA,TRBJ1-1,TRBV25-1
CASKRDGSYNEQFF,TGCGCCAGCAAGCGAGACGGCTCCTACAATGAGCAGTTCTTC,NA,NA,TRBJ2-1,TRBV5-1